This TCR beta chain was sequenced in a study of T cell changes during pregnancy in multiple sclerosis. Data came from immunoSEQ multiplex PCR; TCRdb stores just in-frame clones and leaves some out. The sample contains fewer than 55,000 clones, 85% to 90% of which appear only once. CDR3 length: 14 residues. Germline CDR1 reads SEHNR; CDR2 reads FQNEAQ (reference sequence). The ends were cut back, 1 base at V and 3 bases at J, with 9 bases in the middle. This chain connects TRBV7-9 to TRBJ1-2; D is undetermined. Material: peripheral blood, obtained after pregnancy. This sequence originates from a female donor in good health, enrolled as a control in a pregnancy study. The CDR3 DNA follows: TGTGCCAGCAGCTTAGGGAAGGGAGACTATGGCTACACCTTC. As protein: CASSLGKGDYGYTF.